This T cell receptor beta chain was found in a study of response to subunit inactivated influenza vaccine. For this clonotype: Its target is not known.

TCRdb ran MiXCR on the RT-PCR reads and lists one entry per CDR3 protein. This sample has roughly 550,000 distinct CDR3 sequences; 20% to 25% occur once, and the top ten carry 2.5% to 3.5%. The CDR3 runs to 17 residues. Germline V gene lookup returns CDR1 MGHRA and CDR2 YSYEKL. The J segment lost 2 bases and the V segment lost 1 base, leaving 10 bases of the junction unmatched. Regarding the study as a whole: New T cells are recruited in small numbers by each seasonal influenza vaccination, according to the authors' suggestion.

This sample also belongs to another study, concerning T cells expressing NK-cell markers. From that paper: Template switching by 5'RACE with UMIs generated the TCR beta cDNA. TCR beta repertoires came from sorted CD3+CD56+NKG2C+, CD3+CD56+NKG2C- and CD3+CD56-NKG2C+ T cells.

The chain uses TRBV4-1 and TRBJ1-2; 7 nucleotides line up with TRBD1. The TCR was taken from a man aged 45-65 years who received an inactivated influenza vaccine. This sample comprised CD4+ T cells sorted from PBMCs, obtained 11 to 12 days after vaccination. CDR3 sequence (DNA): TGCGCCAGCAGCCAAGTGGCCTTTGGGACAGTCAACTATGGCTACACCTTC. Amino acids: CASSQVAFGTVNYGYTF.